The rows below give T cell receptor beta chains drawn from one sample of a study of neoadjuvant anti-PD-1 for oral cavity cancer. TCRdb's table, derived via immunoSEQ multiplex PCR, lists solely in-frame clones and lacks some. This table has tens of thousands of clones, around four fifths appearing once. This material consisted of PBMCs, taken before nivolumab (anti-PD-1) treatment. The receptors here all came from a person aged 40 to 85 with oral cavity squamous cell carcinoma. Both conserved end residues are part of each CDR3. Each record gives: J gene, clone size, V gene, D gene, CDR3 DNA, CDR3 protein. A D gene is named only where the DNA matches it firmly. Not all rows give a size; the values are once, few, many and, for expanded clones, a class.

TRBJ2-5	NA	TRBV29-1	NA	TGCAGCGTGGCCCTGCGGGGGCGCGAGACCCAGTACTTC	CSVALRGRETQYF
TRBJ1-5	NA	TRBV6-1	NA	TGTGCCAGTCTACAGGGAACTCAGCCCCAGCATTTT	CASLQGTQPQHF
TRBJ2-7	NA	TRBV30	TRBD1	TGTGCCTGGAGTAAGAGACAGGGGGCTTTCGAGCAGTACTTC	CAWSKRQGAFEQYF
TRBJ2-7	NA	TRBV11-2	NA	TGTGCCAGCAGCCCGGACAGCTACGAGCAGTACTTC	CASSPDSYEQYF
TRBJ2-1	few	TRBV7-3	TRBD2	TGTGCCAGCAGCTCCAGTAGCGGGAGTAGGGGTGAGCAGTTCTTC	CASSSSSGSRGEQFF
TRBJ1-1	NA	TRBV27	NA	TGTGCCAGCAGCCGATTCGGGACTTTAGGAACTGAAGCTTTCTTT	CASSRFGTLGTEAFF
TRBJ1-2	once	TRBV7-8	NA	TGTGCCAGCAGTTCCGTGTTGCCCGGGTTGAGTTACACCTTC	CASSSVLPGLSYTF
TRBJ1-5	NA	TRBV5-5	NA	TGTGCCAGCAGCTGGGGACCCGGGCTTGGCAATCAGCCCCAGCATTTT	CASSWGPGLGNQPQHF
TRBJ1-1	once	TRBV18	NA	TGTGCCAGCTCACCAGCAGAGCGCACTGAAGCTTTCTTT	CASSPAERTEAFF
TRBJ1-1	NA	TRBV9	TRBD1	TGTGCCAGCAGCGCCTGGGGGGAACAGGGGGCAGGTGGTAGTGACACTGAAGCTTTCTTT	CASSAWGEQGAGGSDTEAFF
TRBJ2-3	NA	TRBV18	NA	TGTGCCAGCTCACCTTCTAAAGATACGCAGTATTTT	CASSPSKDTQYF
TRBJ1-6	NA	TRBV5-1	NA	TGCGCCAGCAGAGAGGACTATAATTCACCCCTCCACTTT	CASREDYNSPLHF
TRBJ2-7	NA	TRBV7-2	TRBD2	TGTGCCAGCAGAGACCGGACTAGCAACTCCTACGAGCAGTACTTC	CASRDRTSNSYEQYF
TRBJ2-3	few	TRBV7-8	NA	TGTGCCAGCAGCTTAGCTCTGGGGGCTATGGGAGATACGCAGTATTTT	CASSLALGAMGDTQYF